These T cell receptor beta chains were read from a single sample in a study of CD8 T cells in Susac syndrome. TCRdb processed the immunoSEQ multiplex PCR reads anew with MiXCR; each CDR3 protein has one entry. This sample has approximately 110,000 distinct CDR3 sequences, with 90% to 96% found just once. What was sequenced was CD4+ T cells from PBMCs. Receptor source: a human donor in good health. Both conserved end residues are part of each CDR3. A D gene is named only where the DNA matches it firmly. Expanded clones get a size class; other rows say once, few or many, or leave the size out.

len	v_gene	d_gene	j_gene	abundance	CDR3nt	CDR3aa
15	TRBV12-3/TRBV12-4	-	TRBJ1-6	-	TGTGCCAGCAGTTCTAGACTCCGCTATAATTCACCCCTCCACTTT	CASSSRLRYNSPLHF
13	TRBV29-1	-	TRBJ2-3	-	TGCAGCGTTTATCTAGCGTCCCGGCATACGCAGTATTTT	CSVYLASRHTQYF
15	TRBV29-1	TRBD2	TRBJ2-7	-	TGCAGCGCCACGACTTCTAGCGGGAGGGCCTACGAGCAGTACTTC	CSATTSSGRAYEQYF
14	TRBV2	-	TRBJ1-4	-	TGTGCCAGCAGTGCCCGCCAGGTCAATGAAAAACTGTTTTTT	CASSARQVNEKLFF
13	TRBV20-1	-	TRBJ2-7	-	TGCAGTGCTATCCAAGGGGTCAGGCACGAGCAGTACTTC	CSAIQGVRHEQYF
14	TRBV5-1	-	TRBJ2-2	-	TGCGCCAGCAGCTTGGATCCGAGCACCGGGGAGCTGTTTTTT	CASSLDPSTGELFF
14	TRBV29-1	-	TRBJ2-4	-	TGCAGCGTTGTTGGTGGACAGACCAAAAACATTCAGTACTTC	CSVVGGQTKNIQYF
13	TRBV7-2	-	TRBJ2-3	-	TGTGCCAGCAGCTTAGTGTTGGCAGATACGCAGTATTTT	CASSLVLADTQYF
13	TRBV29-1	-	TRBJ1-1	-	TGCAGCGTCCGGGACGCTACGAACACTGAAGCTTTCTTT	CSVRDATNTEAFF
13	TRBV2	-	TRBJ1-2	-	TGTGCCAGCAGTGTGGGGGTTAACTATGGCTACACCTTC	CASSVGVNYGYTF
16	TRBV20-1	-	TRBJ2-1	-	TGCAGTGCTGGGGCTAGGAGCGCGAGCTCCTACAATGAGCAGTTCTTC	CSAGARSASSYNEQFF
13	TRBV9	-	TRBJ2-2	once	TGTGCCAGCAGCGTAGCCAGGGGCGGGGAGCTGTTTTTT	CASSVARGGELFF
17	TRBV3-1	-	TRBJ1-3	once	TGTGCCAGCAGCCAAGATTATGCAGGCCATGTTAGGAACACCATATATTTT	CASSQDYAGHVRNTIYF
14	TRBV29-1	-	TRBJ1-1	-	TGCAGCGCCTCACTTCAGGGCATGAACACTGAAGCTTTCTTT	CSASLQGMNTEAFF
14	TRBV19	-	TRBJ2-6	-	TGTGCCAGTAGTATTCCAGCTGGGGCCAACGTCCTGACTTTC	CASSIPAGANVLTF
15	TRBV29-1	-	TRBJ2-3	-	TGCAGCGTTTCCCTGTGGACGGCAAGCACAGATACGCAGTATTTT	CSVSLWTASTDTQYF
15	TRBV28	-	TRBJ1-6	-	TGTGCCAGCACCCTCCTTGACCTGGACAATTCACCCCTCCACTTT	CASTLLDLDNSPLHF
14	TRBV27	-	TRBJ2-4	-	TGTGCCGGCCCAGTTACAGTAGCCAAAAACATTCAGTACTTC	CAGPVTVAKNIQYF
14	TRBV18	TRBD1	TRBJ2-5	-	TGTGCCAGCTCACCGACAGGGAATGAAGAGACCCAGTACTTC	CASSPTGNEETQYF
14	TRBV5-1	-	TRBJ2-7	-	TGCGCCAGCGCATCCACCCCGGTAGGCTACGAGCAGTACTTC	CASASTPVGYEQYF
14	TRBV7-3	-	TRBJ2-5	-	TGTGCCAGCAGCCCAGGCTCAGAGCAAGAGACCCAGTACTTC	CASSPGSEQETQYF
14	TRBV29-1	TRBD1	TRBJ1-1	-	TGCAGCTCCAACTCAGGGGGCGCAGGGACTGAAGCTTTCTTT	CSSNSGGAGTEAFF
17	TRBV7-2	TRBD2	TRBJ2-3	-	TGTGCCAGCAGCTTGGGCTCTCTAGCGGGGGGGCGCGATACGCAGTATTTT	CASSLGSLAGGRDTQYF
14	TRBV20-1	TRBD2	TRBJ2-2	-	TGCAGTGCTAGTAGCGGGGGTATGATCGGGGAGCTGTTTTTT	CSASSGGMIGELFF
12	TRBV10-3	-	TRBJ1-5	-	TGTGCCATCAGTTCAGGGTCCCAGCCCCAGCATTTT	CAISSGSQPQHF
14	TRBV29-1	-	TRBJ2-5	few	TGCAGCGTTGGTAGGGCCGAGTGGCAAGAGACCCAGTACTTC	CSVGRAEWQETQYF
18	TRBV6-5	TRBD2	TRBJ2-2	-	TGTGCCAGCAGTTACAATCGACTAGCGGGGGGGAATTCCGGGGAGCTGTTTTTT	CASSYNRLAGGNSGELFF
16	TRBV3-1	TRBD2	TRBJ2-4	once	TGTGCCAGCAGCCATGCAACTAGCGGGAGTGCGAACATTCAGTACTTC	CASSHATSGSANIQYF
17	TRBV20-1	TRBD1	TRBJ2-2	-	TGCAGTGCTAGAGGAGGGCGGAGGACAGGGGTCTCTGGGGAGCTGTTTTTT	CSARGGRRTGVSGELFF
15	TRBV6-2/TRBV6-3	-	TRBJ2-2	-	TGTGCCAGCAGTTACTCAGGCATTAACACCGGGGAGCTGTTTTTT	CASSYSGINTGELFF
14	TRBV12-3/TRBV12-4	TRBD1	TRBJ2-1	-	TGTGCCAGCAGTCCCCCGGGACAGGGCTATGAGCAGTTCTTC	CASSPPGQGYEQFF
15	TRBV6-6	-	TRBJ2-3	once	TGTGCCAGCATCGCCGAGGCGGGCTACACAGATACGCAGTATTTT	CASIAEAGYTDTQYF
16	TRBV12-3/TRBV12-4	TRBD1	TRBJ1-2	-	TGTGCCAGCAGTTTAGCGGGGGGACAGAACTCGATGGGCTACACCTTC	CASSLAGGQNSMGYTF
12	TRBV18	-	TRBJ2-5	-	TGTGCCAGCTCACCAGCGAGAGAGACCCAGTACTTC	CASSPARETQYF
14	TRBV2	-	TRBJ1-1	-	TGTGCCAGCAGTGTCCAAGGGCTGGGCACTGAAGCTTTCTTT	CASSVQGLGTEAFF
14	TRBV7-9	-	TRBJ2-4	-	TGTGCCAGCAGCTTAGCACAGGGTCGGGACATTCAGTACTTC	CASSLAQGRDIQYF
14	TRBV19	-	TRBJ2-3	-	TGTGCCAGTAGCCTCAGGGGTAACACAGATACGCAGTATTTT	CASSLRGNTDTQYF
18	TRBV30	-	TRBJ2-6	-	TGTGCCTGGAGTGTACGGCAGACTTCGAGCTCTGGGGCCAACGTCCTGACTTTC	CAWSVRQTSSSGANVLTF
14	TRBV2	-	TRBJ2-2	-	TGTGCCAGCAAGGCAAGGGGCCCCACCGGGGAGCTGTTTTTT	CASKARGPTGELFF
14	TRBV20-1	TRBD1	TRBJ1-1	-	TGCAGTGCTAGAGACTGGGGAGGGGGCCCTGAAGCTTTCTTT	CSARDWGGGPEAFF
16	TRBV9	TRBD2	TRBJ2-3	-	TGTGCCAGCAGCGGGGGACTTCTAGCGGAGGGGGATACGCAGTATTTT	CASSGGLLAEGDTQYF
15	TRBV12-3/TRBV12-4	-	TRBJ1-5	-	TGTGCCAGCATGGCCTCTGAACGTAGCAATCAGCCCCAGCATTTT	CASMASERSNQPQHF
17	TRBV4-1	TRBD2	TRBJ2-1	-	TGCGCCAGCAGCCAAGAAGGACTAGCGGGGGTGTACAATGAGCAGTTCTTC	CASSQEGLAGVYNEQFF
15	TRBV19	-	TRBJ2-7	-	TGTGCCAGTAGCGGGGGGCTCTGGGGAATCTACGAGCAGTACTTC	CASSGGLWGIYEQYF
15	TRBV9	TRBD1	TRBJ2-7	-	TGTGCCAGCAGCCTTAGGGACAGTTCCACCTACGAGCAGTACTTC	CASSLRDSSTYEQYF
13	TRBV27	TRBD2	TRBJ2-7	once	TGTGCCAGCAGGGGAGCGGGACGCTACGAGCAGTACTTC	CASRGAGRYEQYF
13	TRBV30	TRBD1	TRBJ1-6	once	TGTGCCTGGGCAGGACAGGGGGATTCACCCCTCCACTTT	CAWAGQGDSPLHF
12	TRBV29-1	-	TRBJ1-1	-	TGCAGCGTTGTTCACGTGAACACTGAAGCTTTCTTT	CSVVHVNTEAFF
12	TRBV29-1	-	TRBJ2-3	-	TGCAGCGTTACAGGGAGCGCAGATACGCAGTATTTT	CSVTGSADTQYF
15	TRBV25-1	-	TRBJ2-7	-	TGTGCCAGCAGCCCGGTGGGGACTCGCGCTTCAGGGCAGTACTTC	CASSPVGTRASGQYF
15	TRBV20-1	-	TRBJ2-4	-	TGCAGTGCTTACCCTTTCGGTTTAGCCAAAAACATTCAGTACTTC	CSAYPFGLAKNIQYF
14	TRBV7-9	TRBD1	TRBJ2-7	-	TGTGCCAGCAGCCTCGGCAGGGGGACCTACGAGCAGTACTTC	CASSLGRGTYEQYF
14	TRBV9	TRBD1	TRBJ2-5	once	TGTGCCAGCAGCGCCCGACAGGGCCAAGAGACCCAGTACTTC	CASSARQGQETQYF
13	TRBV19	-	TRBJ1-2	-	TGTGCCAGTAGTATAGACATCGTCTATGGCTACACCTTC	CASSIDIVYGYTF
12	TRBV29-1	-	TRBJ2-7	once	TGCAGCGTTGAAGACTATACATACGAGCAGTACTTC	CSVEDYTYEQYF
15	TRBV3-1	-	TRBJ2-7	-	TGTGCCAGCAGCTCGACCCCGGGCGGCACCTACGAGCAGTACTTC	CASSSTPGGTYEQYF